This TCR beta chain was documented in a study of CD8 T cells in Susac syndrome. The RNA input was roughly 0.45 to 1 ug, and it was reverse transcribed with random hexamers. One entry per CDR3 protein, called by TCRdb with MiXCR from the immunoSEQ multiplex PCR reads. The table includes 250,000 to 300,000 distinct CDR3 sequences, about 88% detected once. The germline gives CDR1 MGHDK, CDR2 SYGVNS. V was pared by 2 bases and J by 4 bases, with 7 bases of the junction left unmatched. The CDR3 runs 16 residues. This clonotype was sampled from a human donor with multiple sclerosis. The sequenced sample was CD8+ T cells from PBMCs. The chain employs TRBV25-1 and TRBJ2-1; 8 nucleotides align to TRBD1. The CDR3 DNA is TGTGCCAGCAGTGAACGACAGGGGACGGGTTACAATGAGCAGTTCTTC. Translating gives CASSERQGTGYNEQFF. Full variable domain (outside the CDR3, taken from reference TRBV25-1 and TRBJ2-1): EADIYQTPRYLVIGTGKKITLECSQTMGHDKMYWYQQDPGMELHLIHYSYGVNSTEKGDLSSESTVSRIRTEHFPLTLESARPSHTSQYLCASSERQGTGYNEQFFGPGTRLTVL.